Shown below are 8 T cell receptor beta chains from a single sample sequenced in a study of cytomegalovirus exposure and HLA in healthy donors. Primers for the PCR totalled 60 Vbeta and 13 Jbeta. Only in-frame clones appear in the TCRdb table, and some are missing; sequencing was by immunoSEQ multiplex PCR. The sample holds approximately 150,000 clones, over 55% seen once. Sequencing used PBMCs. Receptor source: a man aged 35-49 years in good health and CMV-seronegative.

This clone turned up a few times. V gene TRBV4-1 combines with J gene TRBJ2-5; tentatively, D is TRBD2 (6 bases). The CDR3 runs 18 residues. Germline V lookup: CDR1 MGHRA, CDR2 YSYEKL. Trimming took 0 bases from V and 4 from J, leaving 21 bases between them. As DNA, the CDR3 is TGCGCCAGCAGCCAAGATTATGTCGGGAGAGGGGAACGAGAGACCCAGTACTTC. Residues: CASSQDYVGRGERETQYF.

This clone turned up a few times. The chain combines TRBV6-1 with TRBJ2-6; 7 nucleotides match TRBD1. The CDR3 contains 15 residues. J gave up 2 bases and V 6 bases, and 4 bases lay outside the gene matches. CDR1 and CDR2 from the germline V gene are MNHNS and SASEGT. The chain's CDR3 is CASSIDRAGANVLTF. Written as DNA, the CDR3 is TGTGCCAGCAGCATAGACAGGGCTGGGGCCAACGTCCTGACTTTC.

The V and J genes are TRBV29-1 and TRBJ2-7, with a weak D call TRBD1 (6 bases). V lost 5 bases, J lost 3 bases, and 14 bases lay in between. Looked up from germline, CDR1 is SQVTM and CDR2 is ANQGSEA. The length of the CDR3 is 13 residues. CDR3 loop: CSVLGGFFYEQYF. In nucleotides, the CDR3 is TGCAGCGTTTTAGGGGGTTTCTTCTACGAGCAGTACTTC.

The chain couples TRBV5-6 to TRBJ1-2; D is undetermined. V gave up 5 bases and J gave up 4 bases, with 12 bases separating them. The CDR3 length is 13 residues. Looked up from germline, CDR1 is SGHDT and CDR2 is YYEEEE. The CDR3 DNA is TGTGCCAGCAGACCGCAACCGGGCTATGGCTACACCTTC. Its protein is CASRPQPGYGYTF.

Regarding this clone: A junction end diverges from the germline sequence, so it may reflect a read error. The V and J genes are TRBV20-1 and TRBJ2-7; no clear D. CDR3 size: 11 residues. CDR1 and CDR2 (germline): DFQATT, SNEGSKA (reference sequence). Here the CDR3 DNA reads TGCAGTGCTAGATCCCCCTATGAGCAGTACTTC. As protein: CSARSPYEQYF.

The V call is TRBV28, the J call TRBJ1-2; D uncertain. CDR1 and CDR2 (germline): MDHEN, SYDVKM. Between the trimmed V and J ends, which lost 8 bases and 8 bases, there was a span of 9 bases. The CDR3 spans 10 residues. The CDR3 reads CASGLGGYTF. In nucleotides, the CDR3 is TGTGCCAGCGGACTGGGAGGCTACACCTTC.

The CDR3 DNA follows: TGCGCCAGCAGCCTCCTTGGGACAGGGACAGGGAACACTGAAGCTTTCTTT. Amino acids: CASSLLGTGTGNTEAFF. The chain is built from TRBV5-1 and TRBJ1-1; 9 bases line up with TRBD1. The germline gives CDR1 SGHRS, CDR2 YFSETQ. J gave up 1 base and V 4 bases, and 11 bases lay outside the gene matches. The CDR3 spans 17 residues.

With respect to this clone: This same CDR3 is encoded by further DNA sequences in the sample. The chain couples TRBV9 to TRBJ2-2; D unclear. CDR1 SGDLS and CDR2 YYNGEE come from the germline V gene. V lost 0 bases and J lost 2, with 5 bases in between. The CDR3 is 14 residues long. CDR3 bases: TGTGCCAGCAGCGTAGCAGTAAACACCGGGGAGCTGTTTTTT. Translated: CASSVAVNTGELFF. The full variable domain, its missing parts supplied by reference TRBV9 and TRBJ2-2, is DSGVTQTPKHLITATGQRVTLRCSPRSGDLSVYWYQQSLDQGLQFLIQYYNGEERAKGNILERFSAQQFPDLHSELNLSSLELGDSALYFCASSVAVNTGELFFGEGSRLTVL.